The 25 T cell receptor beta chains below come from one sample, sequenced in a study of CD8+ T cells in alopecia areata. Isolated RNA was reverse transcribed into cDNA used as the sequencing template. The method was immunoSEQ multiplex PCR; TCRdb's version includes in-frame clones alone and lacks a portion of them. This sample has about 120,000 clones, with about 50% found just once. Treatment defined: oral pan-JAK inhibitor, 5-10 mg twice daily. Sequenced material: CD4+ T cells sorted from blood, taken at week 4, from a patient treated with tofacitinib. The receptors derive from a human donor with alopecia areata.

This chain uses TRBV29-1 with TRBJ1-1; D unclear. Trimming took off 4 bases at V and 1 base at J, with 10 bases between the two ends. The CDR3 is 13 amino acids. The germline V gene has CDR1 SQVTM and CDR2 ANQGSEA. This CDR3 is CSVVFAANTEAFF. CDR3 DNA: TGCAGCGTTGTTTTTGCAGCGAACACTGAAGCTTTCTTT.

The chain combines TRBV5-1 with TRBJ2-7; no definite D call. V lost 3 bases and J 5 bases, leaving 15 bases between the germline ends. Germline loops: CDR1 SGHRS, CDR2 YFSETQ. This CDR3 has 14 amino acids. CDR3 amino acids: CASSSQAGSHEQYF. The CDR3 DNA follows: TGCGCCAGCAGCTCGCAGGCCGGATCCCACGAGCAGTACTTC.

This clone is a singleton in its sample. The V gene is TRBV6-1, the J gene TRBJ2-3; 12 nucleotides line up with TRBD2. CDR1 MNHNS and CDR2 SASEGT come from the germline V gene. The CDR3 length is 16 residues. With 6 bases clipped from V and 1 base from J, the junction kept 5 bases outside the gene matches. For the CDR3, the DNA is TGTGCCAGCAGGGAAAGACTAGCGGGGGGCACAGATACGCAGTATTTT. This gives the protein CASRERLAGGTDTQYF.

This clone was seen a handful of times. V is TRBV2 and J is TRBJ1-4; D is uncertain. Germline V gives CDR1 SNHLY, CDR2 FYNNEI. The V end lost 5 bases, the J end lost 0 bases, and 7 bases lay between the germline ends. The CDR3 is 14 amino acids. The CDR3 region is CASSYQTTNEKLFF. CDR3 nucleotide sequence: TGTGCCAGCAGTTACCAAACAACTAATGAAAAACTGTTTTTT.

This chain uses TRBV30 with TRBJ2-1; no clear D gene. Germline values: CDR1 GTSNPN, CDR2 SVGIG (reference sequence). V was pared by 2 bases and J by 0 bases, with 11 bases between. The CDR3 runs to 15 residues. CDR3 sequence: CAWSPNHSSYNEQFF. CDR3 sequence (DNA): TGTGCCTGGAGTCCCAATCACTCCTCCTACAATGAGCAGTTCTTC.

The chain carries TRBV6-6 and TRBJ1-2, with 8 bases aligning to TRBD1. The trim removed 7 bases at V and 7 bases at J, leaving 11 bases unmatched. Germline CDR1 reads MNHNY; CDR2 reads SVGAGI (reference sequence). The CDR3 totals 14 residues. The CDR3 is CASTKTGAEVGYTF. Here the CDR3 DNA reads TGTGCCAGCACCAAGACAGGGGCCGAGGTTGGCTACACCTTC.

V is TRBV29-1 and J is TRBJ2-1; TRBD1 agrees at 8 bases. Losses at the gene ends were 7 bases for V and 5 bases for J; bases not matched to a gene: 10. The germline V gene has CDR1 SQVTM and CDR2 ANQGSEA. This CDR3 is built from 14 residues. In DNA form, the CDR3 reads TGCAGCGCCGGTTTCAGGGGGCGAGACAATGAGCAGTTCTTC. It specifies CSAGFRGRDNEQFF.

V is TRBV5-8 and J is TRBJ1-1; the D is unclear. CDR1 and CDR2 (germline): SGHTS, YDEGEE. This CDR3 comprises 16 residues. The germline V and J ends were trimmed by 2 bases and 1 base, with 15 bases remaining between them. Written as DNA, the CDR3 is TGTGCCAGCAGCTTCCGTCCCTCGGCCACGAACACTGAAGCTTTCTTT. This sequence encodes CASSFRPSATNTEAFF.

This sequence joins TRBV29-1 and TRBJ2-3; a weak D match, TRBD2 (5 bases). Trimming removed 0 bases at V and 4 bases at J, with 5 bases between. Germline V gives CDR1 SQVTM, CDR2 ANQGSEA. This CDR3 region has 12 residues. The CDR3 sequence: CSVEEEADTQYF. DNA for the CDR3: TGCAGCGTTGAAGAGGAGGCAGATACGCAGTATTTT.

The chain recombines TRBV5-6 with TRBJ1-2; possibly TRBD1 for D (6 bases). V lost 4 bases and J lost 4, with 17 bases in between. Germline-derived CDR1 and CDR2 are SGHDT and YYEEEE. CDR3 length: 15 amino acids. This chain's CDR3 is CASSRPGTHGYGYTF. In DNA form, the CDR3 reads TGTGCCAGCAGCCGTCCCGGGACACACGGCTATGGCTACACCTTC.

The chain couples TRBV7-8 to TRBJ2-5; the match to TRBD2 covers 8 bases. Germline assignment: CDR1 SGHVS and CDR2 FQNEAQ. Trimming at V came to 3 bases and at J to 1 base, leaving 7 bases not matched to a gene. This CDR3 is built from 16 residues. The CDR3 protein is CASSFGGAGAQETQYF. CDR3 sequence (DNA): TGTGCCAGCAGCTTCGGGGGAGCGGGAGCCCAAGAGACCCAGTACTTC.

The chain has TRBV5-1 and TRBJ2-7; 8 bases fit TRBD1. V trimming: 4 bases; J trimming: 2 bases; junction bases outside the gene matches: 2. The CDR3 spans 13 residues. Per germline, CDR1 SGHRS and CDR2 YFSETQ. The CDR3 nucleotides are TGCGCCAGCAGCATGGGACAGGCCTACGAGCAGTACTTC. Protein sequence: CASSMGQAYEQYF. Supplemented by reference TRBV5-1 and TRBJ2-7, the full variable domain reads KAGVTQTPRYLIKTRGQQVTLSCSPISGHRSVSWYQQTPGQGLQFLFEYFSETQRNKGNFPGRFSGRQFSNSRSEMNVSTLELGDSALYLCASSMGQAYEQYFGPGTRLTVT.

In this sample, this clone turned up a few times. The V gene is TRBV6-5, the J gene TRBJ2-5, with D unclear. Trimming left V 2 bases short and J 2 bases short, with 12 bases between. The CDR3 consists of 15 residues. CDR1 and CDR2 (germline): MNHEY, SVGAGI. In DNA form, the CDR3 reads TGTGCCAGCAGTTACCCGGGTGGCAGACAAGAGACCCAGTACTTC. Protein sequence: CASSYPGGRQETQYF.

The CDR3 is CASSLSRQGNEKLFF. CDR3 DNA sequence: TGTGCCAGCAGCCTCTCGCGACAGGGGAATGAAAAACTGTTTTTT. This chain uses TRBV13 with TRBJ1-4; 8 bases are a match to TRBD1. Germline loops: CDR1 PRHDT, CDR2 FYEKMQ (reference sequence). V trimming: 5 bases; J trimming: 5 bases; junction bases outside the gene matches: 7. The CDR3 has 15 residues. Filled out from reference TRBV13 and TRBJ1-4, the complete variable domain reads AAGVIQSPRHLIKEKRETATLKCYPIPRHDTVYWYQQGPGQDPQFLISFYEKMQSDKGSIPDRFSAQQFSDYHSELNMSSLELGDSALYFCASSLSRQGNEKLFFGSGTQLSVL.

CDR3 region: CASSPRSDRDYGYTF. The CDR3 bases are TGTGCCAGCAGCCCGAGGTCGGACAGGGACTATGGCTACACCTTC. This sequence joins TRBV6-5 and TRBJ1-2, with TRBD1 matching 8 bases. Trimming took 6 bases from V and 3 from J; bases not matched to a gene: 9. The CDR3 totals 15 residues. Germline V gives CDR1 MNHEY, CDR2 SVGAGI.

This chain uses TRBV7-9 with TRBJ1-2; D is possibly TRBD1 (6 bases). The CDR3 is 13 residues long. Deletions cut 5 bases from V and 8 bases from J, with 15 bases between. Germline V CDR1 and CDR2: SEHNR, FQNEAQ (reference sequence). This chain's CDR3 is CASSLPLGQGYTF. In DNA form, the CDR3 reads TGTGCCAGCAGCCTACCCTTAGGACAGGGCTACACCTTC.

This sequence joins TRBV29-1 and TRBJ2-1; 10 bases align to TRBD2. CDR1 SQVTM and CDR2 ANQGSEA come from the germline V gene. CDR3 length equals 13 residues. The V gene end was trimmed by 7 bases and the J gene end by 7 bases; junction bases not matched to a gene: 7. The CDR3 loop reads CSGLAGVGNEQFF. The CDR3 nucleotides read TGCAGCGGCCTAGCGGGAGTAGGAAATGAGCAGTTCTTC.

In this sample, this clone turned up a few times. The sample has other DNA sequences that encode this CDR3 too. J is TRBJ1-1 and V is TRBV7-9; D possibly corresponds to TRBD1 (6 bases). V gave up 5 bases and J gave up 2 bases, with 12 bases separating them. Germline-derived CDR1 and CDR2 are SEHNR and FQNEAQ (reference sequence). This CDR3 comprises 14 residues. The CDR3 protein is CASSLGQANTEAFF. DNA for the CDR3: TGTGCCAGCAGCCTGGGACAAGCTAACACTGAAGCTTTCTTT. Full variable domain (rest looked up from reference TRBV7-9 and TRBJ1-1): DTGVSQNPRHKITKRGQNVTFRCDPISEHNRLYWYRQTLGQGPEFLTYFQNEAQLEKSRLLSDRFSAERPKGSFSTLEIQRTEQGDSAMYLCASSLGQANTEAFFGQGTRLTVV.

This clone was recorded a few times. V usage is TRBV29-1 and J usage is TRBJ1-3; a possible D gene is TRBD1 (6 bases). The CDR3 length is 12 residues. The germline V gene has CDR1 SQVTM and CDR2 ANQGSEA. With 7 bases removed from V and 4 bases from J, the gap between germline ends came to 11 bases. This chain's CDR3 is CSAGVDGNTIYF. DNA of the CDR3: TGCAGCGCAGGGGTGGACGGAAACACCATATATTTT.

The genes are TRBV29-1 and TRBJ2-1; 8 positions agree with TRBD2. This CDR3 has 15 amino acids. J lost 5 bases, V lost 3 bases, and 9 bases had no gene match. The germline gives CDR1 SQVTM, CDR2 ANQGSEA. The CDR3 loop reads CSVELAPGGHNEQFF. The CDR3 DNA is TGCAGCGTTGAGCTGGCTCCGGGGGGGCACAATGAGCAGTTCTTC.

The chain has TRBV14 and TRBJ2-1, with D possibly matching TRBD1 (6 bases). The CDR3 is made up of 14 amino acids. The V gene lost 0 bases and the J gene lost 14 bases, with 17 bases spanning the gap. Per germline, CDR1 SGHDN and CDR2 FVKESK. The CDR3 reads CASSQEVARGGEFF. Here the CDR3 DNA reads TGTGCCAGCAGCCAAGAAGTGGCCAGAGGGGGAGAGTTCTTC. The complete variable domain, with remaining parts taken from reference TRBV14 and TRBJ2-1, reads EAGVTQFPSHSVIEKGQTVTLRCDPISGHDNLYWYRRVMGKEIKFLLHFVKESKQDESGMPNNRFLAERTGGTYSTLKVQPAELEDSGVYFCASSQEVARGGEFFGPGTRLTVL.

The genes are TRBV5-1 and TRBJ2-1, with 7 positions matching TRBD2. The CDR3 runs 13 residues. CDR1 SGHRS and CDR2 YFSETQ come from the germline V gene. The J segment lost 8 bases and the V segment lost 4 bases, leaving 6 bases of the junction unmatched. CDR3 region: CASSLSGRDEQFF. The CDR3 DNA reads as TGCGCCAGCAGCCTGTCAGGGAGGGATGAGCAGTTCTTC.

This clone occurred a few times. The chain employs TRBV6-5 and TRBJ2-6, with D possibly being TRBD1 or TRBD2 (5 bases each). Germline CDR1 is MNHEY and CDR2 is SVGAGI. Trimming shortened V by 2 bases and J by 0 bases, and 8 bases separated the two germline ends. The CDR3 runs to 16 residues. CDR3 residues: CASSYGTGSGANVLTF. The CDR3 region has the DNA TGTGCCAGCAGTTACGGGACGGGCTCTGGGGCCAACGTCCTGACTTTC.

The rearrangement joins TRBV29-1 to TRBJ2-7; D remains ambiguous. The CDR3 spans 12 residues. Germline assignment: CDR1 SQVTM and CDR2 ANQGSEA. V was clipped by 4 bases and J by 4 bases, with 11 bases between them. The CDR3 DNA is TGCAGCGTTGCCCCCAGCCGATACGAGCAGTACTTC. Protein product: CSVAPSRYEQYF.

CDR3 loop: CSARTGRVYEQYF. CDR3 coding DNA: TGCAGCGCTCGGACAGGGCGAGTCTACGAGCAGTACTTC. This sequence joins TRBV29-1 and TRBJ2-7, with 8 nucleotides matching TRBD1. The ends lost 7 bases at V and 3 bases at J; junction bases unmatched: 8. The germline V gene has CDR1 SQVTM and CDR2 ANQGSEA. The CDR3 sequence is 13 residues long.